This T cell receptor beta chain appears in the sequencing data of a study of identical twins. CDR1 and CDR2 from the germline V gene are SQVTM and ANQGSEA. The CDR3 has 14 amino acids. J gave up 7 bases and V 6 bases, and 8 bases lay outside the gene matches. TCRdb used MiXCR to reprocess the 5' RACE reads, holding one entry per CDR3 protein. The data show around 1.7 million distinct CDR3 sequences, about 30% seen once. The receptor's source is a newborn girl in good health. The chain couples TRBV29-1 to TRBJ2-2, with 10 nucleotides matching TRBD2. Material for sequencing was cord blood. In DNA, the CDR3 is TGCAGCGTGACTAGCGGGTGGGGAGGCGGGGAGCTGTTTTTT. Translating gives CSVTSGWGGGELFF.